This T cell receptor (beta chain) was sequenced in a study of shared clonotypes between healthy human individuals. The repertoire was sequenced with immunoSEQ multiplex PCR; TCRdb's copy has only in-frame clones and lacks some. The sample holds some 2 million clones, roughly 95% seen once. Naive CD8 cells comprised CD45RO-negative, CCR7-positively selected cells, excluding terminally differentiated effector memory CD45RA+ cells. The germline V and J ends were trimmed by 2 bases and 2 bases, with 7 bases remaining between them. This CDR3 is 14 amino acids long. Germline V gene sequence: CDR1 MNHEY, CDR2 SVGAGI.

Sample: naive CD8+ T cells sorted from blood. The chain uses TRBV6-5 and TRBJ2-4; the D gene is possibly TRBD2 (6 bases). The receptor was derived from a man younger than 30 in good health. The CDR3 sequence is CASSYAGPKNIQYF. DNA for the CDR3: TGTGCCAGCAGTTACGCGGGGCCCAAAAACATTCAGTACTTC.